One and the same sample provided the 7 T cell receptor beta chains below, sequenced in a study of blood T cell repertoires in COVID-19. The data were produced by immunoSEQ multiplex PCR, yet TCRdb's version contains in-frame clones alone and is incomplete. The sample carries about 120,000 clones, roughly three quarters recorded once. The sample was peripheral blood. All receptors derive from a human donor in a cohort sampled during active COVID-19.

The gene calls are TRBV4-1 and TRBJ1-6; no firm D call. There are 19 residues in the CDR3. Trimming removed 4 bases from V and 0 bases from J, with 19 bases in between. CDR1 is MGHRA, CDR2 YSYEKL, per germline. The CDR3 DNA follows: TGCGCCAGCAGCCCCCGGGAAGAACAAACCCCCTCCTATAATTCACCCCTCCACTTT. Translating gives CASSPREEQTPSYNSPLHF.

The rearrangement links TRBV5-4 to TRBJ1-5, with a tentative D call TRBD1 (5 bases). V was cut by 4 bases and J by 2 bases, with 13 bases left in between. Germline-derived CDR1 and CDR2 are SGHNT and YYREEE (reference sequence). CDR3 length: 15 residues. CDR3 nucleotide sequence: TGTGCCAGCAGCACCCTCGGGGGAGGCAATCAGCCCCAGCATTTT. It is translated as CASSTLGGGNQPQHF.

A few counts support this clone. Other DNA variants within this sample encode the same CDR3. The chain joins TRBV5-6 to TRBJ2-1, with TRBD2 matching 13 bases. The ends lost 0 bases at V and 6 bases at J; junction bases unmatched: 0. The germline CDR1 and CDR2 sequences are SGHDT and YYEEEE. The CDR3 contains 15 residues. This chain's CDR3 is CASSLGLAGGNEQFF. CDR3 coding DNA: TGTGCCAGCAGCTTGGGACTAGCGGGAGGCAATGAGCAGTTCTTC. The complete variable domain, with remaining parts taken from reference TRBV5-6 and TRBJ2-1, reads DAGVTQSPTHLIKTRGQQVTLRCSPKSGHDTVSWYQQALGQGPQFIFQYYEEEERQRGNFPDRFSGHQFPNYSSELNVNALLLGDSALYLCASSLGLAGGNEQFFGPGTRLTVL.

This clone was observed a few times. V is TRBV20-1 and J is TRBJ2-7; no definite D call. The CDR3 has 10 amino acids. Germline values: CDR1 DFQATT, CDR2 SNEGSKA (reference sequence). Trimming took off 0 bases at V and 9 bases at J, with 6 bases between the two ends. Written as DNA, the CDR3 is TGCAGTGCTAGAGATAACGGGCAGTACTTC. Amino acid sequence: CSARDNGQYF.

The CDR3 DNA follows: TGTGCCAGCCGGGAGGGGATGAACACTGAAGCTTTCTTT. This sequence encodes CASREGMNTEAFF. This chain uses TRBV28 with TRBJ1-1; TRBD1 might be the D (5 bases). Germline-derived CDR1 and CDR2 are MDHEN and SYDVKM. Trimming took off 8 bases at V and 0 bases at J, with 10 bases between the two ends. The CDR3 extends over 13 amino acids.

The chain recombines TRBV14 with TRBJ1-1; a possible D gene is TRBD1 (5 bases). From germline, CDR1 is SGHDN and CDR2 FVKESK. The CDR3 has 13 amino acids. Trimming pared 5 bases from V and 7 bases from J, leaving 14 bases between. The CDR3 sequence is CASSTRGGGEAFF. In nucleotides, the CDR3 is TGTGCCAGCAGCACCCGGGGCGGGGGTGAAGCTTTCTTT.

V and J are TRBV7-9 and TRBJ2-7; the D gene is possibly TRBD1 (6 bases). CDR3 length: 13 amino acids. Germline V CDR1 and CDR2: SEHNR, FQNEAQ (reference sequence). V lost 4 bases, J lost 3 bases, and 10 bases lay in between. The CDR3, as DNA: TGTGCCAGCAGCTCCTACAGGGACTACGAGCAGTACTTC. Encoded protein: CASSSYRDYEQYF.